The 31 T cell receptor beta chains below all came from one sample that was sequenced in a study of blood T cell repertoires in COVID-19. Some clones are missing from TCRdb's copy, which holds only in-frame ones; the method was immunoSEQ multiplex PCR. The sample contains 400,000 to 550,000 clones, around nine tenths of which appear only once. Sequenced input: peripheral blood. These receptors all come from a woman in her 30s with acute or convalescent COVID-19.

The gene calls are TRBV2 and TRBJ1-1, with a tentative D call TRBD1 (5 bases). Trimming shortened V by 6 bases and J by 5 bases, and 19 bases separated the two germline ends. The CDR3 sequence is 15 residues long. The germline V gene encodes CDR1 SNHLY and CDR2 FYNNEI. In nucleotides, the CDR3 is TGTGCCAGCAGCAGTACAGACAGCTCAAGGACTGAAGCTTTCTTT. It specifies CASSSTDSSRTEAFF.

The chain combines TRBV6-1 with TRBJ1-4; D unresolved. The CDR3 extends over 13 amino acids. Per germline, CDR1 MNHNS and CDR2 SASEGT. Trimming cost V 3 bases and J 5 bases, with 7 bases left between them. CDR3 loop: CASSEMRNEKLFF. CDR3 nucleotides: TGTGCCAGCAGTGAGATGCGAAATGAAAAACTGTTTTTT.

V and J are TRBV27 and TRBJ2-5; 7 bases match TRBD1. V gave up 5 bases and J gave up 5 bases; unmatched junction bases: 8. The CDR3 has 14 residues. The germline gives CDR1 MNHEY, CDR2 SMNVEV (reference sequence). The CDR3 sequence: CASSVQEGAETQYF. The CDR3 DNA reads as TGTGCCAGCAGTGTCCAAGAGGGGGCGGAGACCCAGTACTTC.

The chain's CDR3 is CASSKARGQKSPLHF. In nucleotides, the CDR3 is TGTGCCAGCAGCAAAGCGCGGGGACAGAAGTCACCCCTCCACTTT. The chain couples TRBV21-1 to TRBJ1-6; the table's D call of TRBD1 was not tested on the DNA. TRBV21-1 corresponds to a pseudogene. This CDR3 spans 15 amino acids.

The J gene is TRBJ2-5, the V gene TRBV7-7; perhaps TRBD1 as D (6 bases). Between the trimmed V and J ends, which lost 3 bases and 2 bases, there was a span of 13 bases. Germline CDR1 and CDR2: SSHAT and FNYEAQ (reference sequence). The CDR3 loop spans 15 amino acids. This CDR3 is CASSFGWTDQETQYF. The CDR3 coding sequence is TGTGCCAGCAGCTTTGGTTGGACAGATCAAGAGACCCAGTACTTC.

This chain connects TRBV6-5 to TRBJ1-1, with a tentative D call TRBD1 (5 bases). Germline CDR1 and CDR2: MNHEY and SVGAGI. V shed 2 bases and J shed 3 bases, with 10 bases lying between them. This CDR3 is built from 14 residues. DNA of the CDR3: TGTGCCAGCAGTTACGAACCGGGGGACACTGAAGCTTTCTTT. This gives the protein CASSYEPGDTEAFF.

This chain links TRBV29-1 with TRBJ2-3, with a weak D call TRBD1 (5 bases). The length of the CDR3 is 13 residues. Germline CDR1 is SQVTM and CDR2 is ANQGSEA. The germline V and J ends were trimmed by 7 bases and 2 bases, with 13 bases remaining between them. The CDR3 nucleotides read TGCAGCGCAGCCCACAGGAACACAGATACGCAGTATTTT. It is translated as CSAAHRNTDTQYF.

This sequence joins TRBV3-1 (or the pseudogene TRBV3-2) and TRBJ2-5; D gene ambiguous. The CDR3 consists of 12 residues. V shed 0 bases and J shed 8 bases, with 7 bases lying between them. Germline CDR1 is LGHDT and CDR2 is YNNKEL (reference sequence). The CDR3 reads CASSQDKSTQYF. CDR3 in DNA: TGTGCCAGCAGCCAAGACAAGAGTACCCAGTACTTC.

The chain joins TRBV10-2 to TRBJ1-2, with TRBD1 matching over 8 bases. Germline trimming cut 8 bases from V and 6 bases from J; bases unmatched to any gene: 8. The CDR3 length is 13 residues. Germline assignment: CDR1 WSHSY and CDR2 SAAADI. CDR3 sequence reads: CASRGQGGDGYTF. CDR3 DNA sequence: TGCGCCAGCCGAGGACAGGGAGGAGATGGCTACACCTTC.

This chain connects TRBV9 to TRBJ2-3; 8 nucleotides line up with TRBD1. The CDR3 totals 17 residues. The germline V gene encodes CDR1 SGDLS and CDR2 YYNGEE. Trimming removed 0 bases from V and 4 bases from J; junction bases left unmatched: 10. CDR3 amino acids: CASSVAIGGQGADTQYF. The DNA of the CDR3 is TGTGCCAGCAGCGTAGCCATAGGCGGACAGGGCGCAGATACGCAGTATTTT.

The chain carries TRBV27 and TRBJ2-3, with 12 bases aligning to TRBD2. CDR3 length: 14 residues. V dropped 6 bases and J dropped 3; count of bases not matched to a gene: 1. From germline, CDR1 is MNHEY and CDR2 SMNVEV (reference sequence). CDR3 nucleotide sequence: TGTGCCAGCAGCGGACTAGCGGGGACAGATACGCAGTATTTT. It encodes CASSGLAGTDTQYF.

The rearrangement links TRBV5-8 to TRBJ1-5; a possible D gene is TRBD1 (6 bases). Trimming stripped 6 bases from V and 7 bases from J, with 14 bases between. CDR1 and CDR2 from the germline V gene are SGHTS and YDEGEE. The CDR3 contains 13 residues. CDR3 sequence (DNA): TGTGCCAGCAAGGGGGGGGGTGACCAGCCCCAGCATTTT. Amino acid sequence: CASKGGGDQPQHF.

Only a few counts were recorded for this clone. The chain carries TRBV7-9 and TRBJ1-3; D might be TRBD1 (5 bases). Per germline, CDR1 SEHNR and CDR2 FQNEAQ (reference sequence). The CDR3 spans 16 residues. With 3 bases removed from V and 0 bases from J, the gap between germline ends came to 12 bases. The CDR3 sequence: CASSLGPVLSGNTIYF. DNA for the CDR3: TGTGCCAGCAGCTTGGGGCCAGTACTCTCTGGAAACACCATATATTTT.

The chain joins TRBV4-2 to TRBJ2-5; D unclear. The CDR3 is made up of 16 amino acids. Germline V gene data show CDR1 as LGHNA and CDR2 as YNFKEQ. Trimming pared 1 base from V and 2 bases from J, leaving 14 bases between. The CDR3 DNA reads TGTGCCAGCAGCCAAGGACCTGACAAGAAACAAGAGACCCAGTACTTC. Its translation: CASSQGPDKKQETQYF.

This chain joins TRBV7-8 and TRBJ1-1; TRBD1 matches 9 bases. This CDR3 comprises 12 residues. Germline CDR1 reads SGHVS; CDR2 reads FQNEAQ. The trim removed 10 bases at V and 4 bases at J, leaving 4 bases unmatched. CDR3 bases: TGTGCCACGGGACAGGGATTCACTGAAGCTTTCTTT. Translation: CATGQGFTEAFF.

V usage is TRBV14 and J usage is TRBJ2-1, with 9 bases lining up with TRBD2. Germline trimming cut 0 bases from V and 7 bases from J; bases unmatched to any gene: 4. The length of the CDR3 is 15 residues. CDR1 SGHDN and CDR2 FVKESK come from the germline V gene. The CDR3 loop is CASSQDLRGGNEQFF. The CDR3 region has the DNA TGTGCCAGCAGCCAAGATTTGCGGGGGGGAAATGAGCAGTTCTTC.

Here the CDR3 DNA reads TGTGCCAGCAGTTTAAGGGGTCAGCCCCAGCATTTT. Translating it yields CASSLRGQPQHF. The chain links TRBV27 to TRBJ1-5, with D maybe TRBD1 (5 bases). This CDR3 spans 12 amino acids. V lost 2 bases to trimming and J lost 6 bases, with 5 bases between them. Germline assignment: CDR1 MNHEY and CDR2 SMNVEV (reference sequence).

There are a few counts of this clone. The rearrangement joins TRBV5-1 to TRBJ2-7; D may be TRBD1 (6 bases). V dropped 4 bases and J dropped 6 bases, with 17 bases sitting between them. Germline CDR1 and CDR2: SGHRS and YFSETQ. The length of the CDR3 is 14 residues. The CDR3, as DNA: TGCGCCAGCAGCCCGGCGACAGGATCAGGCGAGCAGTACTTC. Translating gives CASSPATGSGEQYF.

This chain links TRBV15 with TRBJ2-3; the D gene is possibly TRBD2 (7 bases). Per germline, CDR1 LNHNV and CDR2 YYDKDF (reference sequence). V gave up 6 bases and J gave up 2 bases, with 12 bases separating them. There are 14 residues in the CDR3. CDR3 coding DNA: TGTGCCACCAGAAACGGGGGGCACACAGATACGCAGTATTTT. It is translated as CATRNGGHTDTQYF.

The V gene is TRBV9, the J gene TRBJ2-3, with D unclear. CDR1 is SGDLS, CDR2 YYNGEE, per germline. Trimming removed 4 bases from V and 5 bases from J, with 8 bases in between. The CDR3 spans 12 residues. The CDR3 DNA reads TGTGCCAGCAGCCCCCGCGTAGATACGCAGTATTTT. Translated, it gives CASSPRVDTQYF.

The rearrangement joins TRBV29-1 to TRBJ2-7; TRBD1 is a possible D gene (5 bases). The CDR3 runs 13 residues. The germline gives CDR1 SQVTM, CDR2 ANQGSEA. The V end was cut by 6 bases, the J end by 0 bases, with 12 bases between. The CDR3 loop reads CSVKGDLSYEQYF. The CDR3 nucleotides read TGCAGCGTAAAAGGGGATCTCTCCTACGAGCAGTACTTC.

J is TRBJ1-1 and V is TRBV2; D may be TRBD1 (6 bases). CDR3 length: 13 residues. The germline V gene encodes CDR1 SNHLY and CDR2 FYNNEI. The V and J ends lost 7 bases and 5 bases respectively, with 14 bases between them. The chain's CDR3 is CASTGGARTEAFF. As DNA, the CDR3 is TGTGCCAGCACGGGGGGGGCGAGGACTGAAGCTTTCTTT. Looking up the rest from reference TRBV2 and TRBJ1-1 gives the full variable domain: EPEVTQTPSHQVTQMGQEVILRCVPISNHLYFYWYRQILGQKVEFLVSFYNNEISEKSEIFDDQFSVERPDGSNFTLKIRSTKLEDSAMYFCASTGGARTEAFFGQGTRLTVV.

This clone showed up just a few times. The CDR3 nucleotides read TGCAGTGCTAGTAACCACCGGGACATAGGGGAAGCTTTCTTT. Translated, it gives CSASNHRDIGEAFF. V gene TRBV20-1 combines with J gene TRBJ1-1, with D possibly matching TRBD1 (6 bases). The CDR3 sequence is 14 residues long. V dropped 3 bases and J dropped 8 bases, with 19 bases sitting between them. Germline CDR1 and CDR2: DFQATT and SNEGSKA (reference sequence).

The rearrangement uses TRBV7-2 and TRBJ2-6; D might be TRBD1 (6 bases). The germline V gene encodes CDR1 SGHTA and CDR2 FQGNSA. V gave up 0 bases and J gave up 1 base, with 13 bases separating them. The CDR3 spans 18 residues. The chain's CDR3 is CASSLAGGVFSGANVLTF. CDR3 in DNA: TGTGCCAGCAGCTTAGCTGGGGGCGTGTTTTCTGGGGCCAACGTCCTGACTTTC.

This rearrangement joins TRBV18 to TRBJ1-1; no firm D call. Trimming left V 8 bases short and J 4 bases short, with 17 bases between. Germline values: CDR1 KGHSH, CDR2 LQKENI. This CDR3 is 14 amino acids long. The CDR3, as DNA: TGTGCCAGCCACCGGTCGGAAGGGAGCACTGAAGCTTTCTTT. Translation: CASHRSEGSTEAFF.

V and J are TRBV3-1 (or the pseudogene TRBV3-2) and TRBJ2-3; 12 bases fit TRBD1. Germline-derived CDR1 and CDR2 are LGHDT and YNNKEL (reference sequence). CDR3 length equals 16 residues. The V and J ends lost 3 bases and 8 bases, in that order; junction bases with no gene match: 9. DNA for the CDR3: TGTGCCAGCAGCCAGACCGGGACAGGGGGCTCTGGTACGCAGTATTTT. This translates into CASSQTGTGGSGTQYF.

The chain uses TRBV28 and TRBJ2-2; D is possibly TRBD1 (7 bases). CDR1 and CDR2 from the germline V gene are MDHEN and SYDVKM. This CDR3 comprises 13 residues. The germline V and J ends were trimmed by 5 bases and 5 bases, with 9 bases remaining between them. As DNA, the CDR3 is TGTGCCAGCAGTCCAGGGGGGACCGGGGAGCTGTTTTTT. Its translation is CASSPGGTGELFF.

The chain couples TRBV30 to TRBJ2-2; tentative D call: TRBD1 (6 bases). The CDR3 has 13 residues. The V gene's germline CDR1 is GTSNPN and CDR2 SVGIG (reference sequence). V was shortened by 2 bases and J by 7 bases, with 11 bases between the two germline ends. The CDR3 DNA reads TGTGCCTGGAGTAAACAGGGAATCGGGGAGCTGTTTTTT. This codes for CAWSKQGIGELFF.

With respect to this clone: The junction departs from germline at one end; a sequencing error may be responsible. This chain links TRBV30 with TRBJ2-5, with 7 bases lining up with TRBD2. The germline V gene encodes CDR1 GTSNPN and CDR2 SVGIG (reference sequence). CDR3 size: 14 residues. CDR3 protein: CAGRAANTGETQYF. The CDR3 coding sequence is TGTGCCGGGAGGGCAGCCAACACCGGGGAGACCCAGTACTTC.

The chain carries TRBV19 and TRBJ2-3; D ambiguous. Germline-derived CDR1 and CDR2 are LNHDA and SQIVND (reference sequence). The ends were cut back, 3 bases at V and 2 bases at J, with 9 bases in the middle. The length of the CDR3 is 14 residues. The CDR3 region is CASSIRFITDTQYF. CDR3 DNA sequence: TGTGCCAGTAGTATTCGGTTTATCACAGATACGCAGTATTTT.

The genes are TRBV20-1 and TRBJ2-2; D perhaps matches TRBD2 (5 bases). This CDR3 comprises 14 residues. With 3 bases removed from V and 5 bases from J, the gap between germline ends came to 13 bases. Germline V CDR1 and CDR2: DFQATT, SNEGSKA (reference sequence). CDR3 in amino acids: CSASSSAGTGELFF. In nucleotides, the CDR3 is TGCAGTGCTAGTAGTTCTGCGGGTACCGGGGAGCTGTTTTTT.